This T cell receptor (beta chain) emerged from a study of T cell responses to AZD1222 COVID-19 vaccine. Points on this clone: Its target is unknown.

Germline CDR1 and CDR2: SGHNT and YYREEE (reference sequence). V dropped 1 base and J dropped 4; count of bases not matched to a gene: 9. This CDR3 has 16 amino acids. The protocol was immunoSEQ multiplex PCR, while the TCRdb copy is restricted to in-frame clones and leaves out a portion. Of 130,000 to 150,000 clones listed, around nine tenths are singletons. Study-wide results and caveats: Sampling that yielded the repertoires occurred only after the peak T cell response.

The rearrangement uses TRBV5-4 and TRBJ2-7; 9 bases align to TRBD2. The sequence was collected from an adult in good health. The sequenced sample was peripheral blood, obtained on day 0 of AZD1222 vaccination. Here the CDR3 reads CASSLPPPAGGYEQYF. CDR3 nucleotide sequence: TGTGCCAGCAGCTTGCCACCCCCAGCGGGAGGATACGAGCAGTACTTC. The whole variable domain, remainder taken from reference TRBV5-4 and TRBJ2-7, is ETGVTQSPTHLIKTRGQQVTLRCSSQSGHNTVSWYQQALGQGPQFIFQYYREEENGRGNFPPRFSGLQFPNYSSELNVNALELDDSALYLCASSLPPPAGGYEQYFGPGTRLTVT.